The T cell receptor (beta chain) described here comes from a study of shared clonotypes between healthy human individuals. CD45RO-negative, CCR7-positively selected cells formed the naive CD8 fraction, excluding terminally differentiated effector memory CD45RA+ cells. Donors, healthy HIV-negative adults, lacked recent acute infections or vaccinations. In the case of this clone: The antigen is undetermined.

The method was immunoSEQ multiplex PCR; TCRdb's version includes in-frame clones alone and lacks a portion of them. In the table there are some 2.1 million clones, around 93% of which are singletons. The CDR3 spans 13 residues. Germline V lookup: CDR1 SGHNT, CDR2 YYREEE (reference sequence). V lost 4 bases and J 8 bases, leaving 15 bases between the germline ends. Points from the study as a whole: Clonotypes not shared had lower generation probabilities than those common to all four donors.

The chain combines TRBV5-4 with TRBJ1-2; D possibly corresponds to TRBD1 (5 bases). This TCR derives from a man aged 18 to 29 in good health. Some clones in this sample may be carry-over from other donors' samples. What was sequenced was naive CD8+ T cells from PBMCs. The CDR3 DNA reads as TGTGCCAGCAGCAACGGGGGGGATCAAGGCTACACCTTC. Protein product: CASSNGGDQGYTF.